These 20 T cell receptor beta chains were all obtained from the same sample, sequenced in a study of blood T cell repertoires in COVID-19. Measured with immunoSEQ multiplex PCR; TCRdb has only the in-frame clones, and not every one. Among about 170,000 clones listed, roughly 80% were seen once. The sample was peripheral blood. Source of these receptors: a man aged 70 or older with active or convalescent COVID-19.

V gene TRBV27 combines with J gene TRBJ2-1, with TRBD2 matching 13 bases. Germline loops: CDR1 MNHEY, CDR2 SMNVEV (reference sequence). V dropped 4 bases and J dropped 5; count of bases not matched to a gene: 5. The CDR3 totals 16 residues. CDR3 DNA: TGTGCCAGCAGTTGGGCCGGACTAGCGGGGGACAATGAGCAGTTCTTC. Residues: CASSWAGLAGDNEQFF.

V gene TRBV15 combines with J gene TRBJ2-7; the D gene is possibly TRBD1 (7 bases). The germline V gene encodes CDR1 LNHNV and CDR2 YYDKDF (reference sequence). CDR3 length: 14 amino acids. Trimming stripped 1 base from V and 6 bases from J, with 13 bases between. The CDR3 coding sequence is TGTGCCACCAGCAGAGGAGGGGGCGGGGTCGAGCAGTACTTC. Protein sequence: CATSRGGGGVEQYF.

The chain links TRBV30 to TRBJ2-5; 12 bases are a match to TRBD1. Looked up from germline, CDR1 is GTSNPN and CDR2 is SVGIG (reference sequence). V dropped 3 bases and J dropped 5; count of bases not matched to a gene: 10. The CDR3 loop spans 16 amino acids. The CDR3 region is CAWSGTGTGGLETQYF. CDR3 in DNA: TGTGCCTGGAGCGGTACCGGGACAGGGGGCTTGGAGACCCAGTACTTC.

The chain carries TRBV5-1 and TRBJ1-4; a possible D gene is TRBD1 (5 bases). Germline CDR1 and CDR2: SGHRS and YFSETQ. Trimming removed 1 base from V and 5 bases from J, with 6 bases in between. CDR3 size: 13 residues. The CDR3, as DNA: TGCGCCAGCAGCTTGACAGGAAATGAAAAACTGTTTTTT. It encodes CASSLTGNEKLFF.

The rearrangement joins TRBV5-8 to TRBJ2-1; no reliable D call. In germline, CDR1 is SGHTS, CDR2 YDEGEE. V lost 3 bases, J lost 0 bases, and 13 bases lay in between. The CDR3 runs 16 residues. The CDR3 DNA is TGTGCCAGCAGCTCATATCCCGGTAGCTCCTACAATGAGCAGTTCTTC. Translation gives CASSSYPGSSYNEQFF.

The V gene is TRBV7-6, the J gene TRBJ2-6; D ambiguous. Between the trimmed V and J ends, which lost 2 bases and 0 bases, there was a span of 8 bases. Germline V gene lookup returns CDR1 SGHVS and CDR2 FNYEAQ. The CDR3 runs 16 residues. The chain's CDR3 is CASSLLASSGANVLTF. Written as DNA, the CDR3 is TGTGCCAGCAGCTTACTGGCCAGCTCTGGGGCCAACGTCCTGACTTTC.

The J gene is TRBJ2-6, the V gene TRBV29-1, with a weak D call TRBD2 (6 bases). Between the trimmed V and J ends, which lost 0 bases and 4 bases, there was a span of 10 bases. Germline CDR1 reads SQVTM; CDR2 reads ANQGSEA. CDR3 length: 15 residues. The CDR3 coding sequence is TGCAGCGTTGAAGATCGGGGACTCGGGGCCAACGTCCTGACTTTC. It translates to CSVEDRGLGANVLTF.

Here the CDR3 reads CATSSGDVQETQYF. The DNA for the CDR3 is TGTGCCACCAGTAGCGGAGACGTCCAAGAGACCCAGTACTTC. The genes are TRBV24-1 and TRBJ2-5; D perhaps matches TRBD2 (5 bases). The V end lost 6 bases, the J end lost 1 base, and 11 bases lay between the germline ends. The V gene's germline CDR1 is KGHDR and CDR2 SFDVKD. The CDR3 consists of 14 residues.

This chain uses TRBV30 with TRBJ1-5; D unresolved. The CDR3 spans 14 residues. The V and J ends lost 0 bases and 5 bases respectively, with 11 bases between them. Per germline, CDR1 GTSNPN and CDR2 SVGIG (reference sequence). The CDR3 spells CAWSVATVDQPQHF. DNA of the CDR3: TGTGCCTGGAGTGTGGCGACTGTCGATCAGCCCCAGCATTTT.

V and J are TRBV20-1 and TRBJ1-1; 7 bases map to TRBD1. The CDR3 sequence is 14 residues long. The germline gives CDR1 DFQATT, CDR2 SNEGSKA (reference sequence). Germline trimming cut 3 bases from V and 5 bases from J; bases unmatched to any gene: 9. This CDR3 is CSASEGGGLTEAFF. For the CDR3, the DNA is TGCAGTGCTAGTGAAGGGGGCGGGTTGACTGAAGCTTTCTTT.

The chain carries TRBV5-4 and TRBJ2-5; 11 bases align to TRBD2. Germline V CDR1 and CDR2: SGHNT, YYREEE (reference sequence). The CDR3 totals 15 residues. The V and J ends lost 2 bases and 4 bases, in that order; junction bases with no gene match: 4. The CDR3 DNA reads as TGTGCCAGCAGCTTTTCTAGCGGGGGGACAGAGACCCAGTACTTC. It translates to CASSFSSGGTETQYF.

V and J are TRBV7-9 and TRBJ1-2; weak D call: TRBD1 (5 bases). The CDR3 loop spans 14 amino acids. Germline lookup yields CDR1 SEHNR and CDR2 FQNEAQ (reference sequence). V was trimmed by 2 bases and J by 5 bases, leaving 12 bases between them. The CDR3 DNA sequence: TGTGCCAGCAGCTTAATAGGGGCGAGGTATGGCTACACCTTC. Its translation is CASSLIGARYGYTF.

Remarks on this clone: One end of the junction does not line up with germline, which may come from a read error. V usage is TRBV4-1 and J usage is TRBJ1-1, with D possibly TRBD1 on 6 matching bases. Germline V gene data show CDR1 as MGHRA and CDR2 as YSYEKL. The CDR3 has 17 amino acids. Here the CDR3 reads CASSRDNGLQGNAEAFF. CDR3 DNA: TGCGCCAGCAGCCGGGATAATGGCTTGCAGGGGAACGCTGAAGCTTTCTTT.

This chain connects TRBV5-6 to TRBJ1-4; TRBD1 is a possible D gene (5 bases). Trimming removed 4 bases from V and 5 bases from J, with 15 bases in between. CDR3 length: 15 amino acids. CDR1 SGHDT and CDR2 YYEEEE come from the germline V gene. CDR3 bases: TGTGCCAGCAGCATTGGACATCGGGCAAATGAAAAACTGTTTTTT. Translated, it gives CASSIGHRANEKLFF.

V gene TRBV24-1 combines with J gene TRBJ1-2, with a possible D match to TRBD1 (6 bases). V lost 4 bases to trimming and J lost 7 bases, with 9 bases between them. This CDR3 has 12 amino acids. Germline CDR1 KGHDR, CDR2 SFDVKD. CDR3 sequence (DNA): TGTGCCACCAGTGACGCAGGGGCTGGCTACACCTTC. Translated: CATSDAGAGYTF.

This chain links TRBV20-1 with TRBJ2-7; D uncertain. The CDR3 sequence is 12 residues long. The V end was cut by 3 bases, the J end by 5 bases, with 11 bases between. CDR1 and CDR2 from the germline V gene are DFQATT and SNEGSKA (reference sequence). CDR3 DNA sequence: TGCAGTGCTAGTTTGCAGCGAAACGAGCAGTACTTC. It encodes CSASLQRNEQYF.

The chain combines TRBV7-3 with TRBJ2-3; 11 bases line up with TRBD2. The CDR3 runs to 15 residues. Germline-derived CDR1 and CDR2 are SGHTA and FQGTGA. Trimming took 5 bases from V and 4 from J; bases not matched to a gene: 5. The CDR3 spells CASSLTSGSSDTQYF. CDR3 DNA: TGTGCCAGCAGCCTTACTAGCGGGAGCTCAGATACGCAGTATTTT.

The chain employs TRBV25-1 and TRBJ1-3; D not certain. CDR1 is MGHDK, CDR2 SYGVNS, per germline. Trimming stripped 5 bases from V and 3 bases from J, with 8 bases between. The CDR3 is 13 amino acids. The CDR3 DNA reads TGTGCCAGCAGTCGGGGAATTGGAAACACCATATATTTT. It specifies CASSRGIGNTIYF.

The chain carries TRBV6-2 or TRBV6-3 and TRBJ1-2, with 7 bases fitting TRBD1. The CDR3 is made up of 15 amino acids. The J segment lost 2 bases and the V segment lost 5 bases, leaving 8 bases of the junction unmatched. The germline V gene encodes CDR1 MNHEY and CDR2 SVGEGT. CDR3 in DNA: TGTGCCAGCAGTAGGACCCCGGACAGGAACTATGGCTACACCTTC. Its protein is CASSRTPDRNYGYTF.

The chain is built from TRBV5-8 and TRBJ2-5; tentatively, D is TRBD1 (6 bases). V dropped 2 bases and J dropped 4 bases, with 9 bases sitting between them. There are 13 residues in the CDR3. Germline CDR1 SGHTS, CDR2 YDEGEE. CDR3 coding DNA: TGTGCCAGCAGCTTACAGGGCCGAGAGACCCAGTACTTC. Translating gives CASSLQGRETQYF.